This T cell receptor beta chain was retrieved from a study of T cells in narcolepsy. Findings of the study overall: Comparing one patient's CSF and blood CD4+ clonotypes highlighted HCRT- and TRIB2-specific autoreactive clonotypes. No autoreactive T cell clone sequences appeared in some memory CD4+ repertoires.

TCRdb keeps only in-frame clones here, not all; method: immunoSEQ multiplex PCR. Of approximately 25,000 clones in the sample, roughly 83% were seen once. The CDR3 runs to 15 residues. Looked up from germline, CDR1 is MNHNS and CDR2 is SASEGT. V gave up 8 bases and J gave up 0 bases, with 14 bases separating them. A word on this clone: Its antigen is still unknown.

This TCR was recovered from a human donor with narcolepsy. This chain connects TRBV6-1 to TRBJ1-5, with D tentatively TRBD1 (5 bases). Sequenced sample: CD45RA- memory CD4+ T cells from PBMCs. CDR3 sequence (DNA): TGTGCCAGCTTTGGGGACGGTTATAGCAATCAGCCCCAGCATTTT. Protein: CASFGDGYSNQPQHF.